The 12 T cell receptor beta chains in this list originate from one sample, sequenced in a study of PD-L1 blockade in urothelial cancer. Using immunoSEQ multiplex PCR, the repertoire was profiled, and TCRdb retains in-frame clones only, with some absent. The table shows tens of thousands of clones, with around 84% occurring only once. The sample in question was PBMCs, obtained around atezolizumab (anti-PD-L1) treatment. All receptors come from a middle-aged man with urothelial cancer.

This clone was recorded a few times. This chain joins TRBV15 and TRBJ1-2; D call uncertain. Looked up from germline, CDR1 is LNHNV and CDR2 is YYDKDF (reference sequence). The CDR3 runs 16 residues. The ends were cut back, 0 bases at V and 3 bases at J, with 14 bases in the middle. CDR3 sequence: CATSRDFKAVDYGYTF. Written as DNA, the CDR3 is TGTGCCACCAGCAGAGATTTTAAGGCGGTCGACTATGGCTACACCTTC.

This chain uses TRBV4-2 with TRBJ2-3; 8 nucleotides match TRBD1. CDR3 size: 14 residues. V trimming: 1 base; J trimming: 5 bases; junction bases outside the gene matches: 2. CDR1 is LGHNA, CDR2 YNFKEQ, per germline. The CDR3 nucleotides are TGTGCCAGCAGCCAAGTGACAGGGGAAGATACGCAGTATTTT. Its protein is CASSQVTGEDTQYF.

J is TRBJ2-2 and V is TRBV6-5; D is perhaps TRBD1 (6 bases). V was clipped by 8 bases and J by 6 bases, with 16 bases between them. This CDR3 contains 14 residues. CDR1 and CDR2 from the germline V gene are MNHEY and SVGAGI. CDR3 coding DNA: TGTGCCAGCCGACAAGGGGGTAGTTCCGGGGAGCTGTTTTTT. It encodes CASRQGGSSGELFF.

The chain employs TRBV9 and TRBJ2-7, with 10 positions matching TRBD2. The CDR3 length is 17 residues. Germline values: CDR1 SGDLS, CDR2 YYNGEE. The J segment lost 4 bases and the V segment lost 0 bases, leaving 10 bases of the junction unmatched. CDR3 DNA: TGTGCCAGCAGCGTAGGAGATAGCGGGGGGATCACTTACGAGCAGTACTTC. Its protein product is CASSVGDSGGITYEQYF. The whole variable domain, remainder taken from reference TRBV9 and TRBJ2-7, is DSGVTQTPKHLITATGQRVTLRCSPRSGDLSVYWYQQSLDQGLQFLIQYYNGEERAKGNILERFSAQQFPDLHSELNLSSLELGDSALYFCASSVGDSGGITYEQYFGPGTRLTVT.

The chain combines TRBV11-3 with TRBJ2-7; perhaps TRBD2 as D (5 bases). The V end was cut by 1 base, the J end by 6 bases, with 10 bases between. There are 13 residues in the CDR3. Germline V gene data show CDR1 as SGHNT and CDR2 as YENEEA. The CDR3 loop is CASSLGRGFEQYF. The DNA for the CDR3 is TGTGCCAGCAGCTTAGGGCGCGGGTTCGAGCAGTACTTC.

The CDR3 loop is CASSPGPLYEQYF. The DNA for the CDR3 is TGTGCCAGCAGCCCAGGTCCCCTCTACGAGCAGTACTTC. The chain is built from TRBV5-6 and TRBJ2-7; D is unclear. Trimming cost V 4 bases and J 3 bases, with 11 bases left between them. The CDR3 contains 13 residues. Germline CDR1 reads SGHDT; CDR2 reads YYEEEE.

The chain uses TRBV6-1 and TRBJ1-1; the match to TRBD1 covers 7 bases. V was clipped by 3 bases and J by 7 bases; unmatched bases: 8. The CDR3 loop spans 14 amino acids. Germline-derived CDR1 and CDR2 are MNHNS and SASEGT. Written as DNA, the CDR3 is TGTGCCAGCAGTGAGGCCGGGACAGAGTATGAAGCTTTCTTT. This codes for CASSEAGTEYEAFF.

The chain links TRBV5-6 to TRBJ1-1; D is unresolved. Deletions cut 1 base from V and 4 bases from J, with 8 bases between. Germline loops: CDR1 SGHDT, CDR2 YYEEEE. The CDR3 length is 13 residues. The chain's CDR3 is CASSLSLSTEAFF. CDR3 DNA: TGTGCCAGCAGCTTGAGTTTGAGCACTGAAGCTTTCTTT.

This clone was detected a few times. J is TRBJ2-7 and V is TRBV11-3, with D possibly being TRBD1 (6 bases). This CDR3 contains 13 residues. Germline CDR1 is SGHNT and CDR2 is YENEEA. V shed 5 bases and J shed 1 base, with 9 bases lying between them. CDR3 sequence: CASSPGASYEQYF. CDR3 in DNA: TGTGCCAGCAGCCCAGGGGCGTCCTACGAGCAGTACTTC.

CDR3 residues: CALNKRLAGSTDTQYF. CDR3 bases: TGTGCCTTAAACAAGAGACTAGCGGGGAGCACAGATACGCAGTATTTT. V usage is TRBV30 and J usage is TRBJ2-3, with 11 nucleotides matching TRBD2. The J segment lost 0 bases and the V segment lost 7 bases, leaving 9 bases of the junction unmatched. Germline V CDR1 and CDR2: GTSNPN, SVGIG (reference sequence). CDR3 length: 16 amino acids.

The chain combines TRBV5-1 with TRBJ2-2; D unclear. Germline CDR1 is SGHRS and CDR2 is YFSETQ. The CDR3 is 15 residues long. V was trimmed by 4 bases and J by 0 bases, leaving 10 bases between them. DNA of the CDR3: TGCGCCAGCAGCAGCTCCAGCGCGAACACCGGGGAGCTGTTTTTT. Protein: CASSSSSANTGELFF.

V and J are TRBV27 and TRBJ1-5; D ambiguous. The germline V and J ends were trimmed by 3 bases and 0 bases, with 3 bases remaining between them. Per germline, CDR1 MNHEY and CDR2 SMNVEV (reference sequence). The CDR3 totals 13 residues. The DNA for the CDR3 is TGTGCCAGCAGTTTCAGTAGCAATCAGCCCCAGCATTTT. It is translated as CASSFSSNQPQHF.